Listed below are T cell receptor beta chains from one sample, sequenced in a study of T cells in Graves' hyperthyroidism and ophthalmopathy. Using its own MiXCR run on the multiplex PCR reads, TCRdb lists one record per CDR3 protein. The repertoire holds 380,000 or so distinct CDR3 sequences, with over 11% as singletons. The sample taken for sequencing was blood. The source of these receptors is a woman in her 30s with Graves' hyperthyroidism. Each CDR3 is given with its conserved first and last residue. The order of the fields is V gene, clone size, J gene, D gene, CDR3 protein, CDR3 DNA. The D gene is left open where the match is weak. Size tells how often a clone was seen (once, few, many) or the class of an expanded clone, and some rows leave it out.

TRBV6-2/TRBV6-3,NA,TRBJ2-1,TRBD2,CASSTSGRPNEQFF,TGTGCCAGCAGTACTAGCGGGCGTCCCAATGAGCAGTTCTTC
TRBV4-2,NA,TRBJ2-2,NA,CASSQAPNTGELFF,TGTGCCAGCAGCCAAGCCCCGAACACCGGGGAGCTGTTTTTT
TRBV30,NA,TRBJ2-1,TRBD2,CAWNREANSNEQFF,TGTGCCTGGAACCGGGAGGCCAACAGTAATGAGCAGTTCTTC
TRBV5-1,few,TRBJ2-3,TRBD1,CASWDRGSDTQYF,TGCGCCAGCTGGGACAGGGGGTCAGATACGCAGTATTTT
TRBV6-1,NA,TRBJ1-2,NA,CASRPMAGGGYTF,TGTGCCAGCAGGCCCATGGCCGGAGGGGGCTACACCTTC
TRBV11-2,many,TRBJ2-2,NA,CASSLVKSPGELFF,TGTGCCAGCAGCTTAGTCAAGAGCCCCGGGGAGCTGTTTTTT
TRBV11-2,NA,TRBJ2-5,NA,CASSLGVDSLGETQYF,TGTGCCAGCAGCTTGGGGGTGGACAGCCTCGGGGAGACCCAGTACTTC
TRBV3-1,few,TRBJ2-5,NA,CASSHGLGHVIETQYF,TGTGCCAGCAGCCATGGGTTGGGACACGTAATAGAGACCCAGTACTTC
TRBV16,many,TRBJ2-7,TRBD1,CASSRPGQAPGGQYF,TGTGCCAGCAGCCGGCCGGGACAGGCGCCGGGTGGGCAGTACTTC
TRBV3-1,NA,TRBJ1-3,NA,CASSQDEGTSGNTIYF,TGTGCCAGCAGCCAAGACGAGGGGACCTCCGGAAACACCATATATTTT
TRBV6-2/TRBV6-3,few,TRBJ1-6,NA,CASGTGLRSPLHF,TGTGCCAGCGGAACAGGGTTACGGTCACCCCTCCACTTT
TRBV10-3,NA,TRBJ2-3,NA,CAITAQGSHSTDTQYF,TGTGCCATCACGGCCCAGGGTTCCCATAGCACAGATACGCAGTATTTT
TRBV3-1,NA,TRBJ2-7,TRBD2,CASSQGRGTSGYYEQYF,TGTGCCAGCAGCCAGGGCCGAGGGACTAGCGGGTATTACGAGCAGTACTTC
TRBV20-1,many,TRBJ2-5,TRBD2,CSARTAGGETQYF,TGCAGTGCTAGAACAGCGGGAGGGGAGACCCAGTACTTC
TRBV5-1,many,TRBJ2-3,NA,CASSFGRRYADTQYF,TGCGCCAGCAGCTTCGGCAGGCGTTATGCAGATACGCAGTATTTT
TRBV29-1,few,TRBJ1-1,TRBD1,CSVAKTGLITEAFF,TGCAGCGTTGCAAAGACAGGGCTCATCACTGAAGCTTTCTTT
TRBV12-3/TRBV12-4,many,TRBJ1-1,NA,CASGFYWNTEAFF,TGTGCCAGCGGGTTCTACTGGAACACTGAAGCTTTCTTT
TRBV6-1,many,TRBJ2-3,NA,CASRRGTTDTQYF,TGTGCCAGCAGACGCGGGACCACAGATACGCAGTATTTT
TRBV3-1,many,TRBJ1-1,NA,CASSPAWGANTEAFF,TGTGCCAGCAGCCCAGCATGGGGGGCGAACACTGAAGCTTTCTTT
TRBV12-3/TRBV12-4,once,TRBJ2-3,NA,CASTGVNVNTQYF,TGTGCCAGCACTGGGGTCAATGTTAATACGCAGTATTTT
TRBV6-1,many,TRBJ2-3,NA,CASMQLGNTDTQYF,TGTGCCAGCATGCAGCTGGGAAACACAGATACGCAGTATTTT
TRBV20-1,few,TRBJ1-4,NA,CSARPTDLNEKLFF,TGCAGTGCTAGACCGACGGACCTTAATGAAAAACTGTTTTTT
TRBV6-4,few,TRBJ2-1,TRBD2,CASSAEDSGGNEQFF,TGTGCCAGCAGCGCCGAGGATAGCGGGGGAAATGAGCAGTTCTTC
TRBV11-2,many,TRBJ2-1,NA,CASSTPVGFEDEQFF,TGTGCCAGCAGCACCCCCGTAGGGTTCGAGGATGAGCAGTTCTTC
TRBV6-2/TRBV6-3,NA,TRBJ2-3,NA,CASSPGPRQDTQYF,TGTGCCAGCTCCCCGGGACCCCGCCAGGATACGCAGTATTTT
TRBV12-3/TRBV12-4,many,TRBJ2-2,NA,CASSFMAGDAGELFF,TGTGCCAGCAGTTTTATGGCAGGGGATGCCGGGGAGCTGTTTTTT
TRBV20-1,NA,TRBJ2-5,TRBD1,CNAYGQDSKETQYF,TGCAATGCATACGGACAGGATTCAAAAGAGACCCAGTACTTC
TRBV28,many,TRBJ1-2,NA,CASSLPKNLINPLNYGYTF,TGTGCCAGCAGTTTACCCAAAAACCTTATTAACCCGCTAAACTATGGCTACACCTTC
TRBV10-3,NA,TRBJ2-7,NA,CAISGLTYEQYF,TGTGCCATCAGCGGACTCACCTACGAGCAGTACTTC
TRBV6-1,NA,TRBJ1-5,TRBD1,CASRTTGEGNQPQHF,TGTGCCAGCAGAACTACAGGGGAGGGGAATCAGCCCCAGCATTTT
TRBV12-3/TRBV12-4,NA,TRBJ1-2,NA,CASSHSRQTNYGYTF,TGTGCCAGCAGTCACAGTCGACAGACTAACTATGGCTACACCTTC
TRBV4-3,NA,TRBJ2-5,NA,CASSQEPGQETQYF,TGCGCCAGCAGCCAAGAGCCGGGCCAAGAGACCCAGTACTTC
TRBV3-1,few,TRBJ1-5,TRBD1,CASSQDHRGLWPQHF,TGTGCCAGCAGCCAAGATCACAGGGGGCTTTGGCCCCAGCATTTT
TRBV5-1,many,TRBJ1-1,NA,CASISPGEIGGRAFF,TGCGCCAGCATCTCCCCTGGGGAGATTGGGGGCCGAGCTTTCTTT
TRBV10-3,many,TRBJ2-2,NA,CAIKQASTGELFF,TGTGCCATCAAACAGGCGAGCACCGGGGAGCTGTTTTTT
TRBV16,NA,TRBJ1-5,NA,CASSRQIYSNQPQHF,TGTGCCAGCAGCCGACAGATCTATAGCAATCAGCCCCAGCATTTT
TRBV7-3,NA,TRBJ1-1,NA,CASTRAPEAFF,TGTGCCAGCACTAGGGCGCCTGAAGCTTTCTTT
TRBV6-1,many,TRBJ2-7,NA,CASRRPGSHEQYF,TGTGCCAGCAGGCGCCCAGGTTCCCACGAGCAGTACTTC
TRBV19,NA,TRBJ1-4,NA,CASKAAEKLFF,TGTGCCTCAAAAGCGGCAGAAAAACTGTTTTTT
TRBV28,many,TRBJ2-7,NA,CASSFGHYEQYF,TGTGCCAGCAGTTTCGGACACTACGAGCAGTACTTC
TRBV6-4,many,TRBJ1-1,NA,CASSDRENTEAFF,TGTGCCAGCAGTGATAGGGAGAACACTGAAGCTTTCTTT
TRBV4-1,NA,TRBJ1-1,NA,CASSQESASGNTEAFF,TGCGCCAGCAGCCAAGAATCCGCTTCAGGGAACACTGAAGCTTTCTTT
TRBV30,many,TRBJ1-2,NA,CAWSPFKAGYTF,TGTGCCTGGAGCCCATTTAAGGCTGGCTACACCTTC
TRBV20-1,many,TRBJ1-2,NA,CSAGISGEARNGYTF,TGCAGTGCTGGGATATCAGGGGAGGCTCGAAATGGCTACACCTTC